The 10 T cell receptor beta chains below all came from one sample that was sequenced in a study of cytomegalovirus exposure and HLA in healthy donors. Vbeta (60) and Jbeta (13) primers were used in the PCR. This table comes from immunoSEQ multiplex PCR, and its TCRdb copy is limited to in-frame clones, with some not included. The sample carries some 83,000 clones, approximately 75% recorded once. Material for sequencing was PBMCs. The receptors were gathered from a man aged 60 to 69 in good health and CMV-seronegative.

The chain combines TRBV13 with TRBJ1-2, with TRBD1 matching over 11 bases. Per the germline V gene, CDR1 is PRHDT and CDR2 is FYEKMQ (reference sequence). J lost 4 bases, V lost 5 bases, and 9 bases had no gene match. CDR3 length: 16 residues. The CDR3 loop reads CASSNYGTGGFYGYTF. The CDR3 DNA sequence: TGTGCCAGCAGCAACTATGGGACAGGGGGTTTCTATGGCTACACCTTC.

The chain employs TRBV13 and TRBJ2-7, with D unresolved. The CDR3 has 13 amino acids. Germline CDR1 PRHDT, CDR2 FYEKMQ (reference sequence). Trimming stripped 5 bases from V and 5 bases from J, with 13 bases between. As DNA, the CDR3 is TGTGCCAGCAGCGCTTACGGCAGCGACGAGCAGTACTTC. It encodes CASSAYGSDEQYF.

The genes are TRBV5-4 and TRBJ2-1; 8 bases align to TRBD2. This CDR3 is 14 amino acids long. The V gene end was trimmed by 1 base and the J gene end by 6 bases; junction bases not matched to a gene: 3. Germline lookup yields CDR1 SGHNT and CDR2 YYREEE (reference sequence). The DNA for the CDR3 is TGTGCCAGCAGCTTGCTTCTAGCGGGCAATGAGCAGTTCTTC. As protein: CASSLLLAGNEQFF.

The chain employs TRBV6-1 and TRBJ1-2, with D perhaps TRBD1 (5 bases). Germline values: CDR1 MNHNS, CDR2 SASEGT. V was cut by 6 bases and J by 7 bases, with 12 bases left in between. This CDR3 is 12 amino acids long. CDR3: CASSLAGSGYTF. DNA of the CDR3: TGTGCCAGCAGCTTAGCAGGGTCTGGCTACACCTTC.

This clone showed up just a few times. The chain uses TRBV6-4 and TRBJ2-1; 12 nucleotides line up with TRBD2. The germline V gene encodes CDR1 MRHNA and CDR2 SNTAGT. The CDR3 covers 16 residues. V lost 3 bases to trimming and J lost 7 bases; unmatched junction nucleotides: 7. CDR3 protein: CASSEGGLAGHNEQFF. In DNA form, the CDR3 reads TGTGCCAGCAGTGAGGGGGGACTAGCGGGTCATAATGAGCAGTTCTTC.

V and J are TRBV7-2 and TRBJ2-7, with D uncertain. V shed 10 bases and J shed 5 bases, with 18 bases lying between them. The CDR3 has 13 amino acids. From germline, CDR1 is SGHTA and CDR2 FQGNSA. CDR3 sequence: CATVGELSDEQYF. CDR3 bases: TGTGCCACGGTAGGAGAATTGAGCGACGAGCAGTACTTC. The full variable domain, with the rest looked up from reference TRBV7-2 and TRBJ2-7, is GAGVSQSPSNKVTEKGKDVELRCDPISGHTALYWYRQSLGQGLEFLIYFQGNSAPDKSGLPSDRFSAERTGGSVSTLTIQRTQQEDSAVYLCATVGELSDEQYFGPGTRLTVT.

This sequence joins TRBV9 and TRBJ2-2, with TRBD1 identical over 8 bases. CDR1 is SGDLS and CDR2 is YYNGEE in the germline V gene. The CDR3 sequence is 13 residues long. The V gene end was trimmed by 10 bases and the J gene end by 0 bases; junction bases not matched to a gene: 2. The CDR3 spells CASDRANTGELFF. The CDR3 DNA follows: TGTGCCTCGGACAGGGCGAACACCGGGGAGCTGTTTTTT. The full variable domain, rest sourced from reference TRBV9 and TRBJ2-2, is DSGVTQTPKHLITATGQRVTLRCSPRSGDLSVYWYQQSLDQGLQFLIQYYNGEERAKGNILERFSAQQFPDLHSELNLSSLELGDSALYFCASDRANTGELFFGEGSRLTVL.

The V call is TRBV15, the J call TRBJ1-2; 7 bases line up with TRBD1. J gave up 8 bases and V 3 bases, and 3 bases lay outside the gene matches. Germline V gives CDR1 LNHNV, CDR2 YYDKDF (reference sequence). The CDR3 has 12 residues. The CDR3 protein is CATSRTGHGYTF. The CDR3 region has the DNA TGTGCCACCAGCAGGACAGGGCACGGCTACACCTTC.

The chain combines TRBV2 with TRBJ1-6; tentative D call: TRBD1 (6 bases). The CDR3 consists of 15 residues. V was cut by 2 bases and J by 10 bases, with 15 bases left in between. Germline loops: CDR1 SNHLY, CDR2 FYNNEI. The CDR3 sequence: CASSERKGVPSPLHF. As DNA, the CDR3 is TGTGCCAGCAGTGAAAGAAAGGGGGTTCCATCACCCCTCCACTTT.

The chain recombines TRBV30 with TRBJ1-4; tentative D call: TRBD1 (5 bases). CDR1 is GTSNPN, CDR2 SVGIG, per germline (reference sequence). The CDR3 runs 15 residues. Trimming left V 5 bases short and J 8 bases short, with 21 bases between. In DNA, the CDR3 is TGTGCCTGGCTGGCGCTCCAGGGACTCGGGGAAAAACTGTTTTTT. Translated, it gives CAWLALQGLGEKLFF.